This TCR beta chain was observed in a study of T cell changes during pregnancy in multiple sclerosis. Libraries were prepared by immunoSEQ multiplex PCR; TCRdb keeps only in-frame clonotypes and omits some of them. The data show some 69,000 clones, just over 90% seen once. Trimming pared 1 base from V and 6 bases from J, leaving 7 bases between. Germline-derived CDR1 and CDR2 are SGHAT and FQNNGV. This CDR3 has 13 residues. The chain has TRBV11-2 and TRBJ2-1, with D possibly being TRBD2 (5 bases). This specimen was peripheral blood, taken in the second trimester of pregnancy. This sequence was found in a female donor in good health, enrolled as a control in a pregnancy study. The CDR3 region is CASSLAGGNEQFF. The CDR3 DNA follows: TGTGCCAGCAGCTTAGCCGGAGGCAATGAGCAGTTCTTC.